There are a few counts of the clone carrying this TCR beta chain. Its antigen is still unknown. Germline V lookup: CDR1 KGHSH, CDR2 LQKENI. The CDR3 totals 15 residues. Trimming removed 0 bases from V and 4 bases from J; junction bases left unmatched: 1. Only in-frame clones appear in the TCRdb table, and some are missing; sequencing was by immunoSEQ multiplex PCR. The data show about 60,000 clones, around 85% seen once. The data belong to a study of T cell responses to AZD1222 COVID-19 vaccine. Study observations and caveats: Donors, mostly white British, included more females; clonal diversity was possibly underestimated.

The chain links TRBV18 to TRBJ2-7; TRBD2 matches at 12 bases. Sample: peripheral blood, taken on day 0 of MenACWY control vaccination. The sequence was obtained from an adult in good health. CDR3 in DNA: TGTGCCAGCTCACCACCGGGACTAGCGGGTTACGAGCAGTACTTC. Translating gives CASSPPGLAGYEQYF.